Each of the 2 T cell receptor beta chains below was sequenced from the same sample in a study of identical twins. TCRdb called the 5' RACE reads again in MiXCR, with one record for every CDR3 protein. The repertoire holds about 300,000 distinct CDR3 sequences, with about 12% as singletons. The data were also submitted as part of a second study, on yellow fever vaccine responses in identical twins.

The specimen was CD8+ T cells sorted from blood. The receptors stem from a woman aged 18-35 years in good health.

This chain joins TRBV20-1 and TRBJ2-1; 14 positions agree with TRBD2. The CDR3 covers 19 residues. Looked up from germline, CDR1 is DFQATT and CDR2 is SNEGSKA (reference sequence). The V and J ends lost 2 bases and 0 bases, in that order; junction bases with no gene match: 9. This chain's CDR3 is CSARSGLAGATSSYNEQFF. The CDR3 DNA sequence: TGCAGTGCTAGATCGGGACTAGCGGGAGCGACGAGCTCCTACAATGAGCAGTTCTTC.

This clonotype was picked up a small number of times. This rearrangement joins TRBV12-3 or TRBV12-4 to TRBJ2-1, with 9 bases fitting TRBD2. The CDR3 consists of 14 residues. V shed 6 bases and J 8 bases; nucleotides not matched to a gene: 8. The DNA for the CDR3 is TGTGCCAGCAGACTTAGCGGGAGTACGGATGAGCAGTTCTTC. It is translated as CASRLSGSTDEQFF.